The 11 T cell receptor beta chains listed next were all sequenced from one sample in a study of radiation and T cells in renal cell carcinoma. The time point is: blood 2 weeks post-SBRT. Treatment meaning: 15 Gy SBRT to primary tumor, nephrectomy 4 weeks later. Method: immunoSEQ multiplex PCR; TCRdb's copy keeps in-frame clones and lacks some. The profile covers approximately 79,000 clones, with around 76% appearing a single time and about 6% taken by the ten largest. This specimen consisted of blood, obtained from a patient whose treatment included radiotherapy and nephrectomy. The receptors stem from a man in his 60s with renal cell carcinoma.

The gene calls are TRBV6-6 and TRBJ2-7, with 8 bases fitting TRBD2. Germline V gene sequence: CDR1 MNHNY, CDR2 SVGAGI (reference sequence). V dropped 2 bases and J dropped 1; count of bases not matched to a gene: 4. This CDR3 is 15 amino acids long. CDR3 sequence: CASSYGGRISYEQYF. Here the CDR3 DNA reads TGTGCCAGCAGTTACGGCGGGAGGATTTCCTACGAGCAGTACTTC.

V usage is TRBV10-2 and J usage is TRBJ2-1; 7 bases are shared with TRBD2. V trimming: 3 bases; J trimming: 0 bases; junction bases outside the gene matches: 5. CDR1 is WSHSY and CDR2 is SAAADI in the germline V gene. This CDR3 is built from 16 residues. The CDR3 bases are TGCGCCAGCAGTGACTCTAGCGGCAACTCCTACAATGAGCAGTTCTTC. Protein: CASSDSSGNSYNEQFF.

This clone was found a few times. V usage is TRBV19 and J usage is TRBJ1-1; 9 nucleotides align to TRBD1. The ends lost 6 bases at V and 1 base at J; junction bases unmatched: 12. Germline V gives CDR1 LNHDA, CDR2 SQIVND (reference sequence). The CDR3 has 17 amino acids. This chain's CDR3 is CASRVPGQGAPNTEAFF. CDR3 nucleotides: TGTGCCAGTAGAGTCCCGGGACAGGGCGCCCCGAACACTGAAGCTTTCTTT. Using reference TRBV19 and TRBJ1-1 for the parts outside the CDR3, the full variable domain is DGGITQSPKYLFRKEGQNVTLSCEQNLNHDAMYWYRQDPGQGLRLIYYSQIVNDFQKGDIAEGYSVSREKKESFPLTVTSAQKNPTAFYLCASRVPGQGAPNTEAFFGQGTRLTVV.

This clone appeared a few times. This rearrangement joins TRBV15 to TRBJ1-5; no clear D gene. This CDR3 is built from 13 residues. Trimming cost V 0 bases and J 4 bases, with 4 bases left between them. Germline V gives CDR1 LNHNV, CDR2 YYDKDF (reference sequence). CDR3 in amino acids: CATSRDLNQPQHF. In DNA form, the CDR3 reads TGTGCCACCAGCAGAGATTTGAATCAGCCCCAGCATTTT. Using reference TRBV15 and TRBJ1-5 for the parts outside the CDR3, the full variable domain is DAMVIQNPRYQVTQFGKPVTLSCSQTLNHNVMYWYQQKSSQAPKLLFHYYDKDFNNEADTPDNFQSRRPNTSFCFLDIRSPGLGDTAMYLCATSRDLNQPQHFGDGTRLSIL.

This sequence joins TRBV6-5 and TRBJ1-5, with TRBD1 matching 9 bases. The CDR3 length is 14 residues. The germline CDR1 and CDR2 sequences are MNHEY and SVGAGI. V gave up 5 bases and J gave up 3 bases; unmatched junction bases: 2. CDR3 sequence reads: CASSRTGANQPQHF. As DNA, the CDR3 is TGTGCCAGCAGTCGGACAGGGGCCAATCAGCCCCAGCATTTT.

The rearrangement links TRBV11-3 to TRBJ2-7, with 7 bases fitting TRBD2. The CDR3 covers 16 residues. In germline, CDR1 is SGHNT, CDR2 YENEEA. Trimming took 8 bases from V and 4 from J; bases not matched to a gene: 17. CDR3 residues: CASLLAKRDSFYEQYF. The CDR3 DNA sequence: TGTGCCAGCCTCCTCGCCAAGCGGGATAGCTTTTACGAGCAGTACTTC.

This chain joins TRBV27 and TRBJ1-5, with no clear D. Trimming cost V 5 bases and J 3 bases, with 11 bases left between them. Germline V gene sequence: CDR1 MNHEY, CDR2 SMNVEV (reference sequence). This CDR3 region has 14 residues. The DNA of the CDR3 is TGTGCCAGCAGTCCTGACACCTACAATCAGCCCCAGCATTTT. This translates into CASSPDTYNQPQHF.

The J gene is TRBJ1-3, the V gene TRBV19; 8 positions match TRBD1. Germline CDR1 reads LNHDA; CDR2 reads SQIVND (reference sequence). V was pared by 7 bases and J by 1 base, with 6 bases of the junction left unmatched. CDR3 length: 15 residues. This chain's CDR3 is CASTRGDRSGNTIYF. DNA for the CDR3: TGTGCCAGTACCCGGGGGGACAGGTCTGGAAACACCATATATTTT.

CDR3 in DNA: TGTGCCTGGAGTGGGGGGAGGTCAGATACGCAGTATTTT. Its translation: CAWSGGRSDTQYF. The rearrangement joins TRBV30 to TRBJ2-3; tentatively, D is TRBD2 (6 bases). CDR3 length: 13 amino acids. In germline, CDR1 is GTSNPN, CDR2 SVGIG (reference sequence). Trimming removed 1 base at V and 4 bases at J, with 9 bases between.

The chain links TRBV25-1 to TRBJ1-1; possibly TRBD1 for D (5 bases). Per germline, CDR1 MGHDK and CDR2 SYGVNS. There are 16 residues in the CDR3. V dropped 0 bases and J dropped 0 bases, with 11 bases sitting between them. The CDR3 coding sequence is TGTGCCAGCAGTGAATATCGCCAGGGAATGAACACTGAAGCTTTCTTT. Protein sequence: CASSEYRQGMNTEAFF.

This rearrangement joins TRBV25-1 to TRBJ1-5; D perhaps matches TRBD1 (6 bases). Germline values: CDR1 MGHDK, CDR2 SYGVNS. Trimming removed 4 bases at V and 7 bases at J, with 11 bases between. The CDR3 loop spans 13 amino acids. In DNA form, the CDR3 reads TGTGCCAGCAGTGTGGCAGGGGAGCAGCCCCAGCATTTT. The encoded protein is CASSVAGEQPQHF.